This T cell receptor beta chain appears in the sequencing data of a study of vaccination effects on CD4 cells after COVID-19. With respect to this clone: The target antigen is unknown.

The ends were cut back, 0 bases at V and 8 bases at J, with 7 bases in the middle. CDR3 size: 13 residues. Germline-derived CDR1 and CDR2 are MGHRA and YSYEKL. ViraFEST assay sequencing came after antigen-specific CD4+ T cells were expanded with viral peptide pools. Culture proceeded for about 11 days, and CD4+ T cells were then isolated. The healthy vaccine recipients, who had no prior SARS-CoV-2 infection, showed negative nucleocapsid antibodies. Cells had half their medium changed to IL-2 medium on days 3 and 7. Findings and caveats of the study: Only a single clone (1 of 255 vaccine-induced clones in healthy vaccinees) cross-reacted with common cold coronaviruses. Substantial clonal contraction characterized both infection- and vaccine-induced clones late after vaccination.

Libraries were prepared by immunoSEQ multiplex PCR; TCRdb keeps only in-frame clonotypes and omits some of them. This table holds some 68,000 clones, around 80% found once. The chain joins TRBV4-1 to TRBJ2-2, with D uncertain. The material sequenced was CD4+ T cells from PBMCs cultured with SARS-CoV-2 spike peptides, taken before COVID-19 vaccination. This clonotype was obtained from a human donor who received a COVID-19 vaccine. The CDR3 nucleotides are TGCGCCAGCAGCCAAGATTGGGGAGGGGAGCTGTTTTTT. It specifies CASSQDWGGELFF.